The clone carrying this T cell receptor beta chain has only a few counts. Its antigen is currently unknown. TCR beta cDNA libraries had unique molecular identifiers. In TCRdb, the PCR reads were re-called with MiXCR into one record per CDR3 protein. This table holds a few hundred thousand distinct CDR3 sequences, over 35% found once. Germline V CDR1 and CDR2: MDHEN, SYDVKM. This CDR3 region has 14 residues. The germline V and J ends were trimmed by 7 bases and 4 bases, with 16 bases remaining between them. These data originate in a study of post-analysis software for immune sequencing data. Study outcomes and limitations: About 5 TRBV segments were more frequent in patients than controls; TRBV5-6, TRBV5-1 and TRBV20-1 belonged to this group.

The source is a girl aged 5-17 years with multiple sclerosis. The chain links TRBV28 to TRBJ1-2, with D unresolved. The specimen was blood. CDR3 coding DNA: TGTGCCAGCACCCCCGAAGGGAACGGCTATGGCTACACCTTC. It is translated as CASTPEGNGYGYTF.